Described below is a single TCR beta chain sequence and its context. Its target is unknown. These data come from a study of cytomegalovirus exposure and HLA in healthy donors. The study, taken as a whole, reports: Earlier results showed most TCR beta V segments being productive about 87% or about 30% of the time. The study had only CMV serostatus as immune exposure information. Analyses of presence and absence presupposed an approximately uniform sequencing depth across donors.

The PCR made use of 60 Vbeta and 13 Jbeta primers. Some clones are missing from TCRdb's copy, which holds only in-frame ones; the method was immunoSEQ multiplex PCR. This table holds 90,000 to 100,000 clones, 69% found once. The sequence was collected from a female donor in good health and CMV-seronegative. Specimen: PBMCs.

CDR3 amino acids: CASSSLAGAVNEQFF. The DNA for the CDR3 is TGTGCCAGCAGTTCTTTAGCGGGAGCGGTCAATGAGCAGTTCTTC. The chain has TRBV27 and TRBJ2-1; TRBD2 matches 9 bases. CDR3 length equals 15 residues. V lost 4 bases and J lost 6; bases outside the gene matches: 7. CDR1 and CDR2 from the germline V gene are MNHEY and SMNVEV (reference sequence).